This section outlines one T cell receptor (beta chain) sequence together with its context. The target antigen is unknown. Both 60 Vbeta primers and 13 Jbeta primers went into the PCR. The method was immunoSEQ multiplex PCR; TCRdb's version includes in-frame clones alone and lacks a portion of them. The sample lists around 120,000 clones; roughly 72% were seen once. The CDR3 spans 15 residues. The germline V gene has CDR1 MGHRA and CDR2 YSYEKL. V lost 5 bases to trimming and J lost 5 bases; unmatched junction nucleotides: 7. This sample is drawn from a study of cytomegalovirus exposure and HLA in healthy donors. Whole-study context: Membership in the Caucasian-associated ancestry cluster was found for around 81% of a few hundred genotyped donors.

Study-wide points: According to reports, the classifier identified cytomegalovirus status with high specificity and sensitivity. Later examination showed HLA-associated TCR beta chains had greater clonal expansion than equally common others.

The clonotype originates from a woman between 45 and 60 years old in good health and CMV-seropositive. The sequencing input was PBMCs. The J gene is TRBJ2-3, the V gene TRBV4-1, with 10 bases lining up with TRBD1. DNA for the CDR3: TGCGCCAGCAGCTCCGGGACAGGGGCGGTAGATACGCAGTATTTT. This codes for CASSSGTGAVDTQYF.